A single sample is the source of the 19 T cell receptor beta chains below, sequenced in a study of radiation and T cells in renal cell carcinoma. Time point specified: blood 4 weeks post-SBRT, at nephrectomy. Treatment specified: 15 Gy SBRT to primary tumor, nephrectomy 4 weeks later. The method was immunoSEQ multiplex PCR; TCRdb's version includes in-frame clones alone and lacks a portion of them. The table includes about 140,000 clones, about 86% detected once. The sequences come from blood, collected from a patient whose treatment included radiotherapy and nephrectomy. Receptors were obtained from a woman in her 50s with renal cell carcinoma.

This rearrangement joins TRBV9 to TRBJ2-2; D not resolved. CDR1 and CDR2 (germline): SGDLS, YYNGEE. This CDR3 region has 15 residues. Trimming removed 0 bases from V and 1 base from J, with 7 bases in between. The CDR3: CASSVGQMNTGELFF. The CDR3 nucleotides are TGTGCCAGCAGCGTAGGGCAGATGAACACCGGGGAGCTGTTTTTT.

The chain recombines TRBV7-2 with TRBJ1-5; TRBD1 matches 10 bases. Germline CDR1 SGHTA, CDR2 FQGNSA. The CDR3 has 15 residues. The V segment lost 5 bases and the J segment 6 bases; nucleotides outside the gene matches: 7. The CDR3 DNA is TGTGCCAGCAGCCCCCGGGGGACAGGGGTTCAGCCCCAGCATTTT. Translation gives CASSPRGTGVQPQHF. The full variable domain, in which reference TRBV7-2 and TRBJ1-5 provide the parts outside the CDR3, is GAGVSQSPSNKVTEKGKDVELRCDPISGHTALYWYRQSLGQGLEFLIYFQGNSAPDKSGLPSDRFSAERTGGSVSTLTIQRTQQEDSAVYLCASSPRGTGVQPQHFGDGTRLSIL.

The chain employs TRBV5-1 and TRBJ2-7, with D tentatively TRBD1 (5 bases). Germline loops: CDR1 SGHRS, CDR2 YFSETQ. V lost 0 bases to trimming and J lost 2 bases, with 12 bases between them. The CDR3 consists of 15 residues. CDR3: CASSLEALDTYEQYF. The CDR3 DNA reads TGCGCCAGCAGCTTGGAAGCATTGGACACCTACGAGCAGTACTTC.

The chain couples TRBV9 to TRBJ2-1; D is uncertain. V lost 0 bases and J 11 bases, leaving 12 bases between the germline ends. The CDR3 contains 13 residues. CDR1 is SGDLS and CDR2 is YYNGEE in the germline V gene. CDR3 DNA: TGTGCCAGCAGCGTAGACTTGGGCTGGAAGCAGTTCTTC. It yields the protein CASSVDLGWKQFF.

This clone was observed a few times. The V and J genes are TRBV12-5 and TRBJ2-1, with 8 positions matching TRBD2. The germline CDR1 and CDR2 sequences are LGHNT and FRNRAP. V shed 6 bases and J 5 bases; nucleotides not matched to a gene: 9. This CDR3 comprises 15 residues. CDR3 coding DNA: TGTGCTAGTGGCCGGGGGCTAGCGGGTAACAATGAGCAGTTCTTC. Translated, it gives CASGRGLAGNNEQFF.

The chain carries TRBV20-1 and TRBJ2-1; D is ambiguous. The CDR3 has 10 residues. Germline V lookup: CDR1 DFQATT, CDR2 SNEGSKA (reference sequence). V lost 5 bases and J 7 bases, leaving 6 bases between the germline ends. The CDR3 bases are TGCAGTGCTTTCTTTAATGAGCAGTTCTTC. It specifies CSAFFNEQFF.

The chain employs TRBV6-1 and TRBJ1-5, with 8 bases lining up with TRBD1. Germline V gene sequence: CDR1 MNHNS, CDR2 SASEGT. Trimming at V came to 4 bases and at J to 7 bases, leaving 3 bases not matched to a gene. The CDR3 length is 13 residues. As DNA, the CDR3 is TGTGCCAGCAGTGGACAGGGGACGCAGCCCCAGCATTTT. It codes for CASSGQGTQPQHF.

CDR3 amino acids: CASKYHTEAFF. The CDR3 DNA reads as TGTGCCAGCAAGTATCACACTGAAGCTTTCTTT. V usage is TRBV27 and J usage is TRBJ1-1, with D unresolved. The CDR3 has 11 amino acids. CDR1 and CDR2 from the germline V gene are MNHEY and SMNVEV (reference sequence). Trimming removed 7 bases from V and 3 bases from J, with 6 bases in between.

The rearrangement joins TRBV10-3 to TRBJ1-4; 7 bases align to TRBD1. This CDR3 is built from 15 residues. With 4 bases clipped from V and 5 bases from J, the junction kept 7 bases outside the gene matches. The germline V gene encodes CDR1 ENHRY and CDR2 SYGVKD. CDR3 residues: CAISGLGQPNEKLFF. The CDR3 bases are TGTGCCATCAGTGGCCTGGGACAGCCAAATGAAAAACTGTTTTTT.

The J gene is TRBJ2-3, the V gene TRBV18, with D possibly matching TRBD1 (6 bases). Per germline, CDR1 KGHSH and CDR2 LQKENI. Trimming took off 8 bases at V and 5 bases at J, with 23 bases between the two ends. This CDR3 is built from 16 residues. This chain's CDR3 is CASTRGGTGFVDTQYF. As DNA, the CDR3 is TGTGCCAGCACGAGAGGGGGAACCGGATTTGTAGATACGCAGTATTTT.

The chain is built from TRBV19 and TRBJ2-1, with TRBD1 as a possible D gene (5 bases). V gave up 3 bases and J gave up 8 bases, with 11 bases separating them. Germline V gives CDR1 LNHDA, CDR2 SQIVND (reference sequence). This CDR3 spans 13 amino acids. The CDR3 spells CASSMGQAYEQFF. CDR3 coding DNA: TGTGCCAGTAGTATGGGGCAGGCGTATGAGCAGTTCTTC.

This clone has more than one count but fewer than ten. The genes are TRBV6-1 and TRBJ2-5; the D gene could be TRBD1 or TRBD2 (5 bases each). Between the trimmed V and J ends, which lost 10 bases and 14 bases, there was a span of 23 bases. The V gene's germline CDR1 is MNHNS and CDR2 SASEGT. This CDR3 contains 12 residues. In DNA, the CDR3 is TGTGCCACGCAGGGACGTTGGGTAGATTTATACTTC. It encodes CATQGRWVDLYF.

The chain is built from TRBV5-4 and TRBJ2-5; D is unclear. The germline CDR1 and CDR2 sequences are SGHNT and YYREEE (reference sequence). V lost 2 bases, J lost 4 bases, and 6 bases lay in between. This CDR3 has 12 residues. The CDR3 loop reads CASSLPSETQYF. CDR3 coding DNA: TGTGCCAGCAGCTTACCCTCAGAGACCCAGTACTTC. Variable domain in full (rest from reference TRBV5-4 and TRBJ2-5): ETGVTQSPTHLIKTRGQQVTLRCSSQSGHNTVSWYQQALGQGPQFIFQYYREEENGRGNFPPRFSGLQFPNYSSELNVNALELDDSALYLCASSLPSETQYFGPGTRLLVL.

The J gene is TRBJ1-3, the V gene TRBV7-2; D remains unclear. Trimming took off 5 bases at V and 1 base at J, with 12 bases between the two ends. There are 15 residues in the CDR3. Per germline, CDR1 SGHTA and CDR2 FQGNSA. The CDR3 DNA sequence: TGTGCCAGCAGCCAAGACACGGCGTCTGGAAACACCATATATTTT. Translation gives CASSQDTASGNTIYF.

This clone occurred once. The chain combines TRBV7-9 with TRBJ2-6; the match to TRBD2 covers 7 bases. CDR3 length: 15 amino acids. V gave up 8 bases and J gave up 6 bases; unmatched junction bases: 10. Germline values: CDR1 SEHNR, CDR2 FQNEAQ (reference sequence). The CDR3 loop is CASAGVAVEANVLTF. CDR3 DNA sequence: TGTGCCAGCGCGGGGGTGGCGGTGGAGGCCAACGTCCTGACTTTC.

This clone was recorded only once. This rearrangement joins TRBV5-1 to TRBJ2-3; 11 positions agree with TRBD2. This CDR3 spans 17 amino acids. V shed 0 bases, J shed 5 bases, and the junction held 8 bases outside the gene matches. The germline V gene encodes CDR1 SGHRS and CDR2 YFSETQ. In DNA form, the CDR3 reads TGCGCCAGCAGCTTGGCGACTAGCGGGACCCCCGGAGATACGCAGTATTTT. Translation gives CASSLATSGTPGDTQYF.

The chain uses TRBV7-2 and TRBJ1-2; D unclear. CDR3 size: 13 residues. Trimming removed 2 bases at V and 6 bases at J, with 10 bases between. Germline CDR1 and CDR2: SGHTA and FQGNSA. CDR3 sequence reads: CASSLLGRDGYTF. As DNA, the CDR3 is TGTGCCAGCAGCTTATTAGGGAGAGATGGCTACACCTTC.

This clone was recorded a few times. The V gene is TRBV9, the J gene TRBJ2-2; 9 bases agree with TRBD2. The CDR3 has 15 amino acids. The ends lost 4 bases at V and 5 bases at J; junction bases unmatched: 6. In germline, CDR1 is SGDLS, CDR2 YYNGEE. The CDR3: CASSTSGSFTGELFF. The CDR3 bases are TGTGCCAGCAGCACTAGCGGGTCATTTACCGGGGAGCTGTTTTTT.

The chain recombines TRBV5-8 with TRBJ1-1; 8 bases line up with TRBD1. V lost 4 bases to trimming and J lost 3 bases; unmatched junction nucleotides: 11. Germline V gives CDR1 SGHTS, CDR2 YDEGEE. This CDR3 has 16 residues. This CDR3 reads CASSPDRAYSDTEAFF. CDR3 bases: TGTGCCAGCAGCCCGGACAGGGCCTACTCGGACACTGAAGCTTTCTTT.